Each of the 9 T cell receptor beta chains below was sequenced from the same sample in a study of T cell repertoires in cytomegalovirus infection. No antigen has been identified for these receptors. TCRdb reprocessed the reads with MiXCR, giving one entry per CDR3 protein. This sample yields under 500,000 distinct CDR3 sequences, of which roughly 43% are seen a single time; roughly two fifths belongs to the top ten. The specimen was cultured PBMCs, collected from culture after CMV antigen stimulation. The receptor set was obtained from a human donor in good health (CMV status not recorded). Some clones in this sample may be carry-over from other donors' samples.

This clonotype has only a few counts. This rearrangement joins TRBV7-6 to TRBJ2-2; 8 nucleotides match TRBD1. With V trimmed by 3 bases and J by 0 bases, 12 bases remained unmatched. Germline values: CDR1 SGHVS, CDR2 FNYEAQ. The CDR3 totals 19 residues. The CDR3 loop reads CASSLRRLIRGPNTGELFF. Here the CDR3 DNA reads TGTGCCAGCAGCTTGCGTCGCCTGATCAGGGGGCCGAACACCGGGGAGCTGTTTTTT. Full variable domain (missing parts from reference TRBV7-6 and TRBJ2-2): GAGVSQSPRYKVTKRGQDVALRCDPISGHVSLYWYRQALGQGPEFLTYFNYEAQQDKSGLPNDRFSAERPEGSISTLTIQRTEQRDSAMYRCASSLRRLIRGPNTGELFFGEGSRLTVL.

The CDR3 sequence: CASSQDLYSYRDNTEAFF. The CDR3 DNA follows: TGTGCCAGCAGCCAAGATCTTTATAGTTACAGGGACAACACTGAAGCTTTCTTT. The V and J genes are TRBV4-2 and TRBJ1-1, with a tentative D call TRBD1 (6 bases). The V and J ends lost 0 bases and 2 bases respectively, with 19 bases between them. The germline gives CDR1 LGHNA, CDR2 YNFKEQ. CDR3 length equals 18 residues.

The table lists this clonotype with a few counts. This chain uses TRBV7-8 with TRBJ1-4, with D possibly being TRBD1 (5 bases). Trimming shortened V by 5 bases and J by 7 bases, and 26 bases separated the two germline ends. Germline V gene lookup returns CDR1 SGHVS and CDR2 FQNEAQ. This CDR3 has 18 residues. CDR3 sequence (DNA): TGTGCCAGCAGCGATCTGTTGGTGCCGGGACGGAGGAGTGAAAAACTGTTTTTT. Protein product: CASSDLLVPGRRSEKLFF.

CDR3 protein: CASGLVQVYEQYF. CDR3 sequence (DNA): TGTGCTAGTGGTTTGGTGCAGGTCTACGAGCAGTACTTC. The chain employs TRBV12-5 and TRBJ2-7; no firm D call. This CDR3 region has 13 residues. Trimming took 0 bases from V and 3 from J, leaving 6 bases between them. Germline loops: CDR1 LGHNT, CDR2 FRNRAP.

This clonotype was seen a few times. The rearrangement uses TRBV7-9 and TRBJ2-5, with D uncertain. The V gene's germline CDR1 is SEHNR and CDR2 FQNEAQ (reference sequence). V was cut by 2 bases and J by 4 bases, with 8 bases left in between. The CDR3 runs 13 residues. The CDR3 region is CASSLRQRETQYF. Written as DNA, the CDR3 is TGTGCCAGCAGCTTAAGACAAAGAGAGACCCAGTACTTC.

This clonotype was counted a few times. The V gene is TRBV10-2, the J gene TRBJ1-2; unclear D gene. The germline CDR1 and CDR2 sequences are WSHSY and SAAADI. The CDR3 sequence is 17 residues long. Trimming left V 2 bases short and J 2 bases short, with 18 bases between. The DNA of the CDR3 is TGCGCCAGCAGTGAGACGAAGTTCAGGTCGTGGAACTATGGCTACACCTTC. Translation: CASSETKFRSWNYGYTF.

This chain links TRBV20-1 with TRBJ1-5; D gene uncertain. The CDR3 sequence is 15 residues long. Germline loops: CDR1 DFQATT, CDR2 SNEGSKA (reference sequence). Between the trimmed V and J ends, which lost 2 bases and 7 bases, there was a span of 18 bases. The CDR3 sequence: CSARIGVAGLQPQHF. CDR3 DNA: TGCAGTGCTAGAATTGGGGTGGCCGGGTTACAGCCCCAGCATTTT.

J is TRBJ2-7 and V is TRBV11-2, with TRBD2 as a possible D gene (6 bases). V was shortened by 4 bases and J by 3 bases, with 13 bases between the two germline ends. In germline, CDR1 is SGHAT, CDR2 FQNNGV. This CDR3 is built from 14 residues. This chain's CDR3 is CASSSGLLNYEQYF. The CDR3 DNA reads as TGTGCCAGCAGCTCGGGACTGTTAAACTACGAGCAGTACTTC. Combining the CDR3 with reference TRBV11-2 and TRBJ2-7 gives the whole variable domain EAGVAQSPRYKIIEKRQSVAFWCNPISGHATLYWYQQILGQGPKLLIQFQNNGVVDDSQLPKDRFSAERLKGVDSTLKIQPAKLEDSAVYLCASSSGLLNYEQYFGPGTRLTVT.

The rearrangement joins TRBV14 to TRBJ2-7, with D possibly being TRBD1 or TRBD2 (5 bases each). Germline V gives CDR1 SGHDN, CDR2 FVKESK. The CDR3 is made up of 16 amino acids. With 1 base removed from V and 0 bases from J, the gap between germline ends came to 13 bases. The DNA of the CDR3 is TGTGCCAGCAGCCAAGCCGGGACCCCTAGCTCCTACGAGCAGTACTTC. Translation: CASSQAGTPSSYEQYF.